The source of this TCR beta chain is a study of T cells in Graves' hyperthyroidism and ophthalmopathy. Clinicians diagnosed patients from clinical symptoms, serum thyroxine and TRAb, thyroid ultrasound and orbital computed tomography. Trimming removed 0 bases from V and 6 bases from J; junction bases left unmatched: 6. The CDR3 has 16 amino acids. Per germline, CDR1 SGHRS and CDR2 YFSETQ. RNA transcripts provided the source from which TCR beta CDR3 regions were amplified. Carried out on the TCR CDR3, a first-round RT-PCR used the HTBI primer set. Using its own MiXCR run on the multiplex PCR reads, TCRdb lists one record per CDR3 protein. The sample lists 550,000 to 700,000 distinct CDR3 sequences; 35% to 55% were seen once.

The receptor was derived from an adult woman with Graves' disease, either hyperthyroidism or ophthalmopathy (not recorded which). The V call is TRBV5-1, the J call TRBJ1-5, with 10 bases lining up with TRBD1. The specimen sequenced was peripheral blood or thyroid tissue (not recorded which). As DNA, the CDR3 is TGCGCCAGCAGCTTGGGTGGGACAGGGGTTGGTCAGCCCCAGCATTTT. Protein product: CASSLGGTGVGQPQHF.